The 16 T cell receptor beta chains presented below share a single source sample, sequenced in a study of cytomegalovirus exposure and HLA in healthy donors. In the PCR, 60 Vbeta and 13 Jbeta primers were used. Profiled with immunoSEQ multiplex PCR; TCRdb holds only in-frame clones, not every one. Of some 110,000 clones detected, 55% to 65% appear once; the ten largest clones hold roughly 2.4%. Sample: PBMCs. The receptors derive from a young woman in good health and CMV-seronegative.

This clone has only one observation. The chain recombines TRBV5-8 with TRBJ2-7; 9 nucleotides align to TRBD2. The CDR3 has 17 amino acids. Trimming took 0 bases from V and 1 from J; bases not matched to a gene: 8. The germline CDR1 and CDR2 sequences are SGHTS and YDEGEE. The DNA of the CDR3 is TGTGCCAGCAGCTTGGTGCTGGGTAGCGGGAGATCCTACGAGCAGTACTTC. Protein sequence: CASSLVLGSGRSYEQYF.

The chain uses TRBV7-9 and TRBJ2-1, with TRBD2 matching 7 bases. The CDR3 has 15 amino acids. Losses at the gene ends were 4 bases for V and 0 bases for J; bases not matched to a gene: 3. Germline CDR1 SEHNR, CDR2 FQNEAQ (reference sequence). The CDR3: CASSSQRDSYNEQFF. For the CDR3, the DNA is TGTGCCAGCAGCTCCCAGCGGGACTCCTACAATGAGCAGTTCTTC.

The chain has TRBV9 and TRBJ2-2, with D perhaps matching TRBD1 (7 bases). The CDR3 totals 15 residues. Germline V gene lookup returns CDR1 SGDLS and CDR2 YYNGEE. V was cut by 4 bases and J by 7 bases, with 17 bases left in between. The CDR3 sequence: CASSWGQGGNGELFF. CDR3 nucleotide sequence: TGTGCCAGCAGCTGGGGGCAGGGGGGCAACGGGGAGCTGTTTTTT.

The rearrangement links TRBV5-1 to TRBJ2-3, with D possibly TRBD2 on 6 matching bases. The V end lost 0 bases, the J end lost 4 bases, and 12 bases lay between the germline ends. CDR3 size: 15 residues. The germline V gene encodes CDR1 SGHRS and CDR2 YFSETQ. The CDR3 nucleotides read TGCGCCAGCAGCTTGGGGCGCAGGGAGGCAGATACGCAGTATTTT. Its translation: CASSLGRREADTQYF.

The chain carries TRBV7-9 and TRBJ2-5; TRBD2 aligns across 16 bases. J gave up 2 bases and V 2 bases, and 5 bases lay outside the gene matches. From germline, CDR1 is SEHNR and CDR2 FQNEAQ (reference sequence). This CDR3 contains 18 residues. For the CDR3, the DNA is TGTGCCAGCAGCTTACTGCCGGGACTAGCGGGGGGGCAAGAGACCCAGTACTTC. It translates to CASSLLPGLAGGQETQYF.

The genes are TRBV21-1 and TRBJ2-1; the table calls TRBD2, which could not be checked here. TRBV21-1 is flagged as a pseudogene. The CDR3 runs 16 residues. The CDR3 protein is CASSKVTPIDHDEQFF. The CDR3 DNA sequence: TGTGCCAGCAGCAAAGTAACTCCGATCGATCACGATGAGCAGTTCTTC.

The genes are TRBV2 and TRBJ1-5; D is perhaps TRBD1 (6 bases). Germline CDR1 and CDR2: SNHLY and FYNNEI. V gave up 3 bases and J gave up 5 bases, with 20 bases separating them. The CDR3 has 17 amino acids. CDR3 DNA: TGTGCCAGCAGTGAGGGCTCCTTCAGGGGATACGATCAGCCCCAGCATTTT. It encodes CASSEGSFRGYDQPQHF.

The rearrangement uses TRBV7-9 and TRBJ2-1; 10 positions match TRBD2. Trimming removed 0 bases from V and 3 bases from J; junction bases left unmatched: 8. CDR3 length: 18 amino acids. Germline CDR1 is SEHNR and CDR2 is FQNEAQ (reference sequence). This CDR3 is CASSLAGLAGALYNEQFF. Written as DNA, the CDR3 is TGTGCCAGCAGCTTAGCGGGTCTAGCGGGAGCCCTCTACAATGAGCAGTTCTTC.

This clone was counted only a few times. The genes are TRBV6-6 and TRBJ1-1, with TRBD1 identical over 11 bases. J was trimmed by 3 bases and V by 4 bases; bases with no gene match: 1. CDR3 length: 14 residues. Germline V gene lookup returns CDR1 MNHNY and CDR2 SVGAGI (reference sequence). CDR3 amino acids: CASSWGQGDTEAFF. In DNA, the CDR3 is TGTGCCAGCAGTTGGGGACAGGGGGACACTGAAGCTTTCTTT.

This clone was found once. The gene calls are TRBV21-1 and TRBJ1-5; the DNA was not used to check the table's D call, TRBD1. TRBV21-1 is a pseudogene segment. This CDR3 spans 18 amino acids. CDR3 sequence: CASSKEDRGGYSNQPQHF. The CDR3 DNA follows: TGTGCCAGCAGCAAAGAGGACAGGGGCGGGTATAGCAATCAGCCCCAGCATTTT.

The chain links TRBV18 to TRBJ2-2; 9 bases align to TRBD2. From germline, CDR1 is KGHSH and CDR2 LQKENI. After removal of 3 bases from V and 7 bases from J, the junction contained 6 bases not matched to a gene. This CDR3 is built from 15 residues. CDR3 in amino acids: CASSPPGLASGELFF. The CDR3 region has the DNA TGTGCCAGCTCACCTCCGGGACTAGCTAGCGGGGAGCTGTTTTTT.

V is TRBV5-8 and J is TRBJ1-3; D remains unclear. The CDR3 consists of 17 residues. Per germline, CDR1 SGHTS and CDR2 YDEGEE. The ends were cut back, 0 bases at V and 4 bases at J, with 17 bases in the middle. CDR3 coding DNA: TGTGCCAGCAGCTTGGGGCGGAAAAAGGCTACCGGAAACACCATATATTTT. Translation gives CASSLGRKKATGNTIYF. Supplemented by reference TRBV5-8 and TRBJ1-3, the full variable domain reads EAGVTQSPTHLIKTRGQQATLRCSPISGHTSVYWYQQALGLGLQFLLWYDEGEERNRGNFPPRFSGRQFPNYSSELNVNALELEDSALYLCASSLGRKKATGNTIYFGEGSWLTVV.

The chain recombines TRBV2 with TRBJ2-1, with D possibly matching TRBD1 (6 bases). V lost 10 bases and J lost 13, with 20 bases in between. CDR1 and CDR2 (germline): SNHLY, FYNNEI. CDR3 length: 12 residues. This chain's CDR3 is CATSPRGPSQFF. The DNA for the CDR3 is TGTGCCACCTCTCCCAGGGGCCCCTCTCAGTTCTTC. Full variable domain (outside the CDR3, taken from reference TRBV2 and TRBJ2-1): EPEVTQTPSHQVTQMGQEVILRCVPISNHLYFYWYRQILGQKVEFLVSFYNNEISEKSEIFDDQFSVERPDGSNFTLKIRSTKLEDSAMYFCATSPRGPSQFFGPGTRLTVL.

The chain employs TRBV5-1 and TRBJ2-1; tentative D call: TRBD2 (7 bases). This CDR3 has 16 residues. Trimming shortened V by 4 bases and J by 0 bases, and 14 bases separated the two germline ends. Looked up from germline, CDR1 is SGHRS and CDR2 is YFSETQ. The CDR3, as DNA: TGCGCCAGCAGCAGGGGGGGGTCCGGCTCCTACAATGAGCAGTTCTTC. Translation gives CASSRGGSGSYNEQFF.

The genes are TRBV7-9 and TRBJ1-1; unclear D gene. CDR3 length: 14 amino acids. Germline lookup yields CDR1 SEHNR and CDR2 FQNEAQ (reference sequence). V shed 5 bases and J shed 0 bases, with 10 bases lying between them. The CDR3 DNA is TGTGCCAGCAGCCGGTGGACTTTGAACACTGAAGCTTTCTTT. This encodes CASSRWTLNTEAFF.

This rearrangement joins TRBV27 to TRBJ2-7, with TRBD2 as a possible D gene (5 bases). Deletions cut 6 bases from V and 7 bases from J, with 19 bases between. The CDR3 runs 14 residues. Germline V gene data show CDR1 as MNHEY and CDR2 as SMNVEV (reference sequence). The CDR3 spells CASRPRPGSGEQYF. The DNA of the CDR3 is TGTGCCAGCAGACCTCGACCGGGGTCCGGGGAGCAGTACTTC.